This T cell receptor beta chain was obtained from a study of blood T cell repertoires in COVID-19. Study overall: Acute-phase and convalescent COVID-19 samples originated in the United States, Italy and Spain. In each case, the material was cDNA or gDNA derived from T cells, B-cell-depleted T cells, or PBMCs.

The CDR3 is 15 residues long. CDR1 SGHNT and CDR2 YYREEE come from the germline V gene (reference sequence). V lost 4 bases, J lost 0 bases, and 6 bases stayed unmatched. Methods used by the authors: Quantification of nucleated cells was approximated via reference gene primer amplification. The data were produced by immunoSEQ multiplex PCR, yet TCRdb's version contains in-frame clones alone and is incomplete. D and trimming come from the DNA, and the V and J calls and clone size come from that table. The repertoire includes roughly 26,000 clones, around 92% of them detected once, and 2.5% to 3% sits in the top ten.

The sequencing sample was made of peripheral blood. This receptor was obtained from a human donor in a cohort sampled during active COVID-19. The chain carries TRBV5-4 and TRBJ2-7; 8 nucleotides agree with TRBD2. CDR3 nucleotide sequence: TGTGCCAGCAGCGCGGGGGGCTCGGGCTCCTACGAGCAGTACGTC. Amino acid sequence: CASSAGGSGSYEQYV.